The present entry profiles one TCR beta chain with its context. As yet, its antigen is unknown. CDR1 is MNHNY and CDR2 is SVGAGI in the germline V gene (reference sequence). The ends were cut back, 7 bases at V and 0 bases at J, with 15 bases in the middle. The CDR3 length is 15 residues. The sample belongs to a study of T cell responses to AZD1222 COVID-19 vaccine. Notes on the study in general: Clonal diversity may have been underestimated, and the donors were mostly white British, with more females than males. There were repertoire samples only from the period after the peak T cell response. Of spike-specific TCRs, nearly half reportedly target regions left unmutated in variants. Spike-specific TCR breadth and depth rose after two AZD1222 doses.

This table comes from immunoSEQ multiplex PCR, and its TCRdb copy is limited to in-frame clones, with some not included. The table has 85,000 to 130,000 clones, about 89% seen once. This chain joins TRBV6-6 and TRBJ1-1; D possibly corresponds to TRBD1 (6 bases). The receptor was isolated from an adult in good health. The starting material was peripheral blood, obtained on day 0 of AZD1222 vaccination. CDR3 amino acids: CASTPRDTMNTEAFF. DNA for the CDR3: TGTGCCAGCACGCCCCGGGACACCATGAACACTGAAGCTTTCTTT.